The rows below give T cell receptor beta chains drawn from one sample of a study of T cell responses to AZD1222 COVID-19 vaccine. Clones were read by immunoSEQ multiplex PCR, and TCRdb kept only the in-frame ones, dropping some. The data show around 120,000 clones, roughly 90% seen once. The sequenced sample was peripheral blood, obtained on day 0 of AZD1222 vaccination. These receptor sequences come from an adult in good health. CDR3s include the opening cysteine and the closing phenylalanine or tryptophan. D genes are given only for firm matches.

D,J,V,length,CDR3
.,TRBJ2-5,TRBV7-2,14,CASSLGARGETQYF
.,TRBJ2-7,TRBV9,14,CASSATDSSYEQYF
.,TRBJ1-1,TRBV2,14,CASARDTLNTEAFF
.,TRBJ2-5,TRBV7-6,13,CASSSDAGETQYF
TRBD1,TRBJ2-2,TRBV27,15,CASRGLDRGTGELFF
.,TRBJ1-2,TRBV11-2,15,CASSSHGGLVGGYTF
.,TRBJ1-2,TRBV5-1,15,CASSLGRTWLGGYTF
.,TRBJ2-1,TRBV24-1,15,CATSDSGRGVYEQFF
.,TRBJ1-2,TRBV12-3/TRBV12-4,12,CASSFSGSGYTF
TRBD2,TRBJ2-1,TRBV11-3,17,CASSVGRTSGSYNEQFF
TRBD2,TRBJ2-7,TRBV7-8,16,CASSLRTGGRSYEQYF
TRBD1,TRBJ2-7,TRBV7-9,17,CASSFGHGQGLSYEQYF
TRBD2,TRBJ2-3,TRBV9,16,CASSKQPGLGTDTQYF
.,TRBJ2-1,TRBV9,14,CASSVGRVYNEQFF
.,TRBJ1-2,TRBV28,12,CASGERSYGYTF
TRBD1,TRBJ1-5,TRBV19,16,CASSDQGTAFNQPQHF
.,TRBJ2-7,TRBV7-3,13,CASSLQGRGEQYF
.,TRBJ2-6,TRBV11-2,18,CASSSPWTQLEGANVLTF
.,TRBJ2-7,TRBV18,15,CASSPIAPNMGEQYF
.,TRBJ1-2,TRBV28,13,CASSYLGAYGYTF
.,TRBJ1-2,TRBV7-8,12,CASSPFEDGYTF
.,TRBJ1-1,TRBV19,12,CASTSGWTEAFF